The 30 T cell receptor beta chains presented below share a single source sample, sequenced in a study of CD8+ T cells in alopecia areata. It was cDNA, reverse transcribed from extracted RNA, that served as the sequencing template. Assay used: immunoSEQ multiplex PCR; TCRdb lists only in-frame clones, some missing. Of approximately 280,000 clones in the sample, roughly 64% were seen once. Documented treatment: oral pan-JAK inhibitor, 5-10 mg twice daily. Source: CD4+ T cells sorted from blood, taken at week 24, from a patient treated with tofacitinib. These receptors were obtained from a human donor with alopecia areata.

This clone was observed a single time. The gene calls are TRBV5-1 and TRBJ1-5; 8 bases line up with TRBD1. The CDR3 is made up of 14 amino acids. With V trimmed by 4 bases and J by 7 bases, 7 bases remained unmatched. CDR1 and CDR2 (germline): SGHRS, YFSETQ. The CDR3 loop reads CASSAGTGNQPQHF. The DNA for the CDR3 is TGCGCCAGCAGCGCCGGGACAGGTAACCAGCCCCAGCATTTT.

The rearrangement links TRBV5-1 to TRBJ2-3, with TRBD1 identical over 8 bases. Germline CDR1 and CDR2: SGHRS and YFSETQ. This CDR3 contains 16 residues. With V trimmed by 0 bases and J by 1 base, 4 bases remained unmatched. The CDR3 spells CASSLAATGGTDTQYF. CDR3 nucleotides: TGCGCCAGCAGCTTGGCCGCGACAGGGGGCACAGATACGCAGTATTTT.

This clone was seen only once. This chain connects TRBV18 to TRBJ1-2; 7 positions match TRBD1. CDR3 length: 15 amino acids. After removal of 0 bases from V and 9 bases from J, the junction contained 10 bases not matched to a gene. The V gene's germline CDR1 is KGHSH and CDR2 LQKENI. CDR3: CASSPPVRQGESYTF. CDR3 coding DNA: TGTGCCAGCTCACCACCGGTACGGCAGGGGGAAAGCTACACCTTC.

This clone was detected a few times. The chain recombines TRBV29-1 with TRBJ1-4; D remains unclear. The germline V gene has CDR1 SQVTM and CDR2 ANQGSEA. Trimming took 2 bases from V and 5 from J, leaving 15 bases between them. The CDR3 extends over 15 amino acids. In nucleotides, the CDR3 is TGCAGCGTTGAACCGAAGGGAACCGCGAATGAAAAACTGTTTTTT. Its translation is CSVEPKGTANEKLFF.

The V gene is TRBV5-4, the J gene TRBJ1-4; 10 bases map to TRBD1. Germline trimming cut 5 bases from V and 8 bases from J; bases unmatched to any gene: 6. In germline, CDR1 is SGHNT, CDR2 YYREEE (reference sequence). The CDR3 extends over 14 amino acids. CDR3 bases: TGTGCCAGCAGTTCCGGGACAGGGGCGGAAAAACTGTTTTTT. Translating it yields CASSSGTGAEKLFF.

The genes are TRBV5-4 and TRBJ2-3; possible D gene TRBD2, 7 bases. The CDR3 runs 16 residues. V was shortened by 2 bases and J by 3 bases, with 16 bases between the two germline ends. Germline CDR1 SGHNT, CDR2 YYREEE (reference sequence). CDR3: CASSLKGGRGTDTQYF. CDR3 bases: TGTGCCAGCAGCTTAAAGGGGGGGCGAGGAACAGATACGCAGTATTTT.

The chain links TRBV6-5 to TRBJ2-3; D tentatively reads TRBD1 or TRBD2 (5 bases each). V lost 6 bases and J lost 5, with 12 bases in between. The CDR3 extends over 13 amino acids. CDR1 and CDR2 from the germline V gene are MNHEY and SVGAGI. The CDR3 spells CASRGPRRDTQYF. Here the CDR3 DNA reads TGTGCCAGCAGGGGACCAAGGAGAGATACGCAGTATTTT.

V gene TRBV29-1 combines with J gene TRBJ2-5; tentatively, D is TRBD1 (6 bases). The CDR3 sequence is 13 residues long. Germline CDR1 is SQVTM and CDR2 is ANQGSEA. V shed 7 bases and J shed 5 bases, with 17 bases lying between them. The CDR3: CSGGGAVDETQYF. The CDR3 nucleotides read TGCAGCGGAGGGGGAGCAGTGGACGAGACCCAGTACTTC.

The chain uses TRBV28 and TRBJ1-5; D is undetermined. CDR1 is MDHEN, CDR2 SYDVKM, per germline. The CDR3 is made up of 14 amino acids. V was trimmed by 6 bases and J by 4 bases, leaving 13 bases between them. The CDR3 DNA follows: TGTGCCAGCAGACCGGTAGCTGATAATCAGCCCCAGCATTTT. Protein: CASRPVADNQPQHF.

This clone was picked up a small number of times. The V call is TRBV6-5, the J call TRBJ1-1; 9 positions match TRBD1. V was pared by 0 bases and J by 4 bases, with 6 bases of the junction left unmatched. CDR3 length equals 16 residues. CDR1 and CDR2 (germline): MNHEY, SVGAGI. CDR3 sequence reads: CASSYSPQGATTEAFF. DNA for the CDR3: TGTGCCAGCAGTTACTCCCCACAGGGGGCGACCACTGAAGCTTTCTTT.

The V gene is TRBV15, the J gene TRBJ2-6, with 8 bases matching TRBD1. Trimming cost V 6 bases and J 0 bases; bases outside gene matches: 10. The germline CDR1 and CDR2 sequences are LNHNV and YYDKDF (reference sequence). This CDR3 region has 18 residues. The CDR3 DNA reads TGTGCCACCAGGTCCAGGGGGCGGTTTCCCTCTGGGGCCAACGTCCTGACTTTC. Translation: CATRSRGRFPSGANVLTF.

The V gene is TRBV4-1, the J gene TRBJ2-2; TRBD1 aligns across 8 bases. The CDR3 is 16 amino acids. The germline CDR1 and CDR2 sequences are MGHRA and YSYEKL. J was trimmed by 2 bases and V by 5 bases; bases with no gene match: 7. CDR3 sequence: CASSGQGLVNTGELFF. CDR3 nucleotide sequence: TGCGCCAGCAGCGGACAGGGATTGGTAAACACCGGGGAGCTGTTTTTT.

Details on this clone: The same CDR3 arises from other DNA sequences in this sample as well. V is TRBV7-2 and J is TRBJ2-5; the D gene is possibly TRBD1 (5 bases). The CDR3 length is 13 residues. Germline loops: CDR1 SGHTA, CDR2 FQGNSA. V shed 1 base and J shed 5 bases, with 8 bases lying between them. CDR3 in amino acids: CASSLGGRETQYF. For the CDR3, the DNA is TGTGCCAGCAGCTTAGGGGGCCGGGAGACCCAGTACTTC.

Here the CDR3 DNA reads TGTGCCAGCTCACCACTTCATGGCTACACCTTC. Translation gives CASSPLHGYTF. This chain links TRBV18 with TRBJ1-2; unclear D gene. V was trimmed by 1 base and J by 6 bases, leaving 3 bases between them. CDR3 length: 11 residues. In germline, CDR1 is KGHSH, CDR2 LQKENI.

V and J are TRBV30 and TRBJ2-3, with 11 positions matching TRBD2. Germline trimming cut 4 bases from V and 1 base from J; bases unmatched to any gene: 7. This CDR3 is 16 amino acids long. Germline lookup yields CDR1 GTSNPN and CDR2 SVGIG (reference sequence). The CDR3 DNA is TGTGCCTGGATTAAAAGGGGACTAGCGGGCACAGATACGCAGTATTTT. It yields the protein CAWIKRGLAGTDTQYF.

This chain uses TRBV4-3 with TRBJ1-1; no clear D. The length of the CDR3 is 14 residues. V was trimmed by 0 bases and J by 2 bases, leaving 7 bases between them. Germline V gives CDR1 LGHNA, CDR2 YSLEER. In DNA form, the CDR3 reads TGCGCCAGCAGCCAAGATCGGATTAACACTGAAGCTTTCTTT. It encodes CASSQDRINTEAFF.

The chain carries TRBV16 and TRBJ1-6; D ambiguous. CDR3 length equals 14 residues. Trimming took 8 bases from V and 0 from J, leaving 8 bases between them. Germline CDR1 is KGHSY and CDR2 is FQNENV. Written as DNA, the CDR3 is TGTGCCAGCTTTGGAAGCTCCTATAATTCACCCCTCCACTTT. It codes for CASFGSSYNSPLHF.

This clone was found a few times. The chain carries TRBV5-1 and TRBJ1-1; the D is unclear. The CDR3 is made up of 15 amino acids. V was cut by 1 base and J by 4 bases, with 14 bases left in between. Looked up from germline, CDR1 is SGHRS and CDR2 is YFSETQ. The CDR3 is CASSLREGSSTEAFF. Here the CDR3 DNA reads TGCGCCAGCAGCTTGAGGGAGGGTTCGAGCACTGAAGCTTTCTTT.

The J gene is TRBJ2-5, the V gene TRBV5-6; 7 bases map to TRBD2. Germline V gives CDR1 SGHDT, CDR2 YYEEEE. CDR3 size: 14 residues. The J segment lost 3 bases and the V segment lost 4 bases, leaving 6 bases of the junction unmatched. Here the CDR3 reads CASSAGRREETQYF. For the CDR3, the DNA is TGTGCCAGCAGCGCCGGGAGGAGGGAAGAGACCCAGTACTTC.

The CDR3 spells CASRGTGGFYEQYF. In DNA, the CDR3 is TGTGCCAGCAGGGGGACAGGGGGATTCTACGAGCAGTACTTC. The J gene is TRBJ2-7, the V gene TRBV11-2; 11 nucleotides agree with TRBD1. Trimming removed 6 bases from V and 3 bases from J; junction bases left unmatched: 4. Germline V gene lookup returns CDR1 SGHAT and CDR2 FQNNGV. The CDR3 contains 14 residues. Full variable domain (remainder filled in from reference TRBV11-2 and TRBJ2-7): EAGVAQSPRYKIIEKRQSVAFWCNPISGHATLYWYQQILGQGPKLLIQFQNNGVVDDSQLPKDRFSAERLKGVDSTLKIQPAKLEDSAVYLCASRGTGGFYEQYFGPGTRLTVT.

This rearrangement joins TRBV29-1 to TRBJ2-2; 10 nucleotides align to TRBD2. The length of the CDR3 is 16 residues. J was trimmed by 1 base and V by 6 bases; bases with no gene match: 8. Per the germline V gene, CDR1 is SQVTM and CDR2 is ANQGSEA. Here the CDR3 reads CSVDIAGGQNTGELFF. The CDR3 region has the DNA TGCAGCGTAGATATAGCGGGGGGCCAGAACACCGGGGAGCTGTTTTTT.

This chain connects TRBV15 to TRBJ1-2; D unclear. CDR1 is LNHNV, CDR2 YYDKDF, per germline (reference sequence). Trimming removed 3 bases at V and 0 bases at J, with 11 bases between. The length of the CDR3 is 15 residues. CDR3 protein: CATSSRVGTNYGYTF. The DNA of the CDR3 is TGTGCCACCAGCAGTCGGGTGGGTACTAACTATGGCTACACCTTC.

J is TRBJ1-1 and V is TRBV4-3; D call uncertain. Trimming removed 0 bases from V and 0 bases from J, with 8 bases in between. The CDR3 sequence is 15 residues long. Germline CDR1 and CDR2: LGHNA and YSLEER. CDR3 sequence: CASSQDITMNTEAFF. Here the CDR3 DNA reads TGCGCCAGCAGCCAAGACATCACAATGAACACTGAAGCTTTCTTT.

The gene calls are TRBV10-3 and TRBJ1-6; D may be TRBD1 (5 bases). CDR1 is ENHRY and CDR2 is SYGVKD in the germline V gene. The CDR3 length is 16 residues. Trimming pared 0 bases from V and 6 bases from J, leaving 12 bases between. The CDR3 is CAISESGGVGNSPLHF. CDR3 sequence (DNA): TGTGCCATCAGTGAGTCGGGGGGTGTTGGTAATTCACCCCTCCACTTT.

The chain employs TRBV30 and TRBJ2-3; D might be TRBD1 (6 bases). The ends were cut back, 4 bases at V and 1 base at J, with 12 bases in the middle. The CDR3 is made up of 14 amino acids. Germline lookup yields CDR1 GTSNPN and CDR2 SVGIG (reference sequence). This chain's CDR3 is CAWILGAGTDTQYF. The CDR3 DNA reads TGTGCCTGGATTTTGGGGGCAGGCACAGATACGCAGTATTTT.

V gene TRBV4-1 combines with J gene TRBJ2-2; tentatively, D is TRBD1 (5 bases). The CDR3 is made up of 13 amino acids. The V end was cut by 1 base, the J end by 7 bases, with 7 bases between. Germline V gives CDR1 MGHRA, CDR2 YSYEKL. CDR3 residues: CASSQADIGELFF. The CDR3 DNA reads as TGCGCCAGCAGCCAAGCGGACATCGGGGAGCTGTTTTTT.

This clone was seen only once. The chain couples TRBV25-1 to TRBJ2-3, with TRBD2 matching over 9 bases. This CDR3 is built from 14 residues. CDR1 MGHDK and CDR2 SYGVNS come from the germline V gene. The junction had 5 bases not matched to a gene; V was cut back by 5 bases and J by 5 bases. In DNA form, the CDR3 reads TGTGCCAGCAGTCTTAGCGGGGGCGGAGATACGCAGTATTTT. Residues: CASSLSGGGDTQYF.

The chain recombines TRBV6-5 with TRBJ1-5; D is unresolved. The ends were cut back, 1 base at V and 0 bases at J, with 10 bases in the middle. This CDR3 is built from 16 residues. The germline CDR1 and CDR2 sequences are MNHEY and SVGAGI. DNA of the CDR3: TGTGCCAGCAGTTACTGGGCGGGGAATAGCAATCAGCCCCAGCATTTT. Residues: CASSYWAGNSNQPQHF.

In this sample, this clone turned up a few times. V is TRBV5-1 and J is TRBJ1-1; D ambiguous. Trimming shortened V by 0 bases and J by 4 bases, and 7 bases separated the two germline ends. CDR1 SGHRS and CDR2 YFSETQ come from the germline V gene. The CDR3 covers 13 residues. CDR3 region: CASSLAESTEAFF. For the CDR3, the DNA is TGCGCCAGCAGCTTGGCCGAAAGCACTGAAGCTTTCTTT.

This chain uses TRBV29-1 with TRBJ1-6, with unresolved D. The CDR3 has 13 amino acids. V lost 4 bases and J 15 bases, leaving 19 bases between the germline ends. CDR1 and CDR2 (germline): SQVTM, ANQGSEA. Here the CDR3 DNA reads TGCAGCGTTGTTTTTCCGGGAAGTGGGCTCCTCCACTTT. This translates into CSVVFPGSGLLHF. Based on the CDR3 plus reference TRBV29-1 and TRBJ1-6, the full variable domain is SAVISQKPSRDICQRGTSLTIQCQVDSQVTMMFWYRQQPGQSLTLIATANQGSEATYESGFVIDKFPISRPNLTFSTLTVSNMSPEDSSIYLCSVVFPGSGLLHFGNGTRLTVT.